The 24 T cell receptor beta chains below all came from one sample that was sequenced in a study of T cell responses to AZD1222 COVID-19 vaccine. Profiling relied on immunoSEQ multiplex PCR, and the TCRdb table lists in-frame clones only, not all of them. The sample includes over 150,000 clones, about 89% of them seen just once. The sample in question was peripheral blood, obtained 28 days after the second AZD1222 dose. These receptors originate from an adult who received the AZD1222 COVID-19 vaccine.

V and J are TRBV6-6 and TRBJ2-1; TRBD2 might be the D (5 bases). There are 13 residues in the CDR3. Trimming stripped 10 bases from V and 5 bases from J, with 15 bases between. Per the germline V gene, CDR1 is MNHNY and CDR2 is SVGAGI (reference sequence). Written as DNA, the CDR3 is TGTGCCACCCGGACTGTGGGCAACAATGAGCAGTTCTTC. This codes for CATRTVGNNEQFF.

In nucleotides, the CDR3 is TGTGCCAGCAGCGACAGGGGGACTAATGAAAAACTGTTTTTT. As protein: CASSDRGTNEKLFF. The V call is TRBV6-5, the J call TRBJ1-4; TRBD1 agrees at 9 bases. Germline CDR1 MNHEY, CDR2 SVGAGI. This CDR3 has 14 residues. With V trimmed by 6 bases and J by 2 bases, 1 base remained unmatched.

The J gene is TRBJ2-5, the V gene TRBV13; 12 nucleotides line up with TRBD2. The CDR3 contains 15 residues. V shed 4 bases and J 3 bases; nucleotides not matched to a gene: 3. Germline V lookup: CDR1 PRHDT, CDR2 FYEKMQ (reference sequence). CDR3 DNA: TGTGCCAGCAGCTACCGGACTAGCGGGAAAGAGACCCAGTACTTC. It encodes CASSYRTSGKETQYF.

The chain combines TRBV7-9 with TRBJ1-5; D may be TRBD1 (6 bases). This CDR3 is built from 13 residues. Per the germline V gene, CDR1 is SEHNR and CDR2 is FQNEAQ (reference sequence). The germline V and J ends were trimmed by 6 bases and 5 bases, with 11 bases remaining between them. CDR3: CASSTHRDQPQHF. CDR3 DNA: TGTGCCAGCAGTACTCACAGGGATCAGCCCCAGCATTTT.

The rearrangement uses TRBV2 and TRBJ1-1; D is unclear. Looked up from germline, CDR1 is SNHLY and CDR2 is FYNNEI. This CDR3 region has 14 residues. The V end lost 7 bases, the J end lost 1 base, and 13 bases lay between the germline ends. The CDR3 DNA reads TGTGCCAGCACGTTGAATACAGCGAACACTGAAGCTTTCTTT. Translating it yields CASTLNTANTEAFF.

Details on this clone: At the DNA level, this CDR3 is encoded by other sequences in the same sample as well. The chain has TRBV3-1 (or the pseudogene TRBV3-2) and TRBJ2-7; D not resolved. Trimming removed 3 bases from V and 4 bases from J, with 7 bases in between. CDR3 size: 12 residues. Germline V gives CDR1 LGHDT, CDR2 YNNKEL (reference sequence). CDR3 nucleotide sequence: TGTGCCAGCAGCCAGGTCTCTTACGAGCAGTACTTC. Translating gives CASSQVSYEQYF.

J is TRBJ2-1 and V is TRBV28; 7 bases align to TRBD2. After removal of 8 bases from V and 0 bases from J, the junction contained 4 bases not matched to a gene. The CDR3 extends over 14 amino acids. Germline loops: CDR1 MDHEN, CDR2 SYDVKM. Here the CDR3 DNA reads TGTGCCAGCCTGGGGGAGGGCTCCTACAATGAGCAGTTCTTC. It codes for CASLGEGSYNEQFF.

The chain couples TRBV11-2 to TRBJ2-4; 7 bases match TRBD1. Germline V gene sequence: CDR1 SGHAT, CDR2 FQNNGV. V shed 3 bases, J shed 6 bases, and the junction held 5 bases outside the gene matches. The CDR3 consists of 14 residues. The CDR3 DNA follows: TGTGCCAGCAGCTTCGCCCAGGGGGTAAACATTCAGTACTTC. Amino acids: CASSFAQGVNIQYF.

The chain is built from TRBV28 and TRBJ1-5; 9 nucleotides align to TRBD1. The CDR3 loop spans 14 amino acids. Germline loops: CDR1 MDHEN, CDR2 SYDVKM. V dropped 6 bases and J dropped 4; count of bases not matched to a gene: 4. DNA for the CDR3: TGTGCCAGCAGCCCTGGACAGGGGAATCAGCCCCAGCATTTT. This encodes CASSPGQGNQPQHF.

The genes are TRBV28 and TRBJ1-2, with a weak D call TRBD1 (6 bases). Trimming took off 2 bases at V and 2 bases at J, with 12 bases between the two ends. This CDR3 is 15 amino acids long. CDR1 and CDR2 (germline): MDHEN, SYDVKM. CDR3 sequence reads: CASSLTRDTNYGYTF. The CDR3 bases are TGTGCCAGCAGTTTAACCCGGGACACAAACTATGGCTACACCTTC.

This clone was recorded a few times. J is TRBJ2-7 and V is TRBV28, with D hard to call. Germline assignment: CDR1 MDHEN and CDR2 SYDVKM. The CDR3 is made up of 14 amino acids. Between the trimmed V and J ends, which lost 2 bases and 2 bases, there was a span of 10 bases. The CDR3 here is CASSLELGTYEQYF. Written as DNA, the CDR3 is TGTGCCAGCAGTTTAGAACTGGGGACCTACGAGCAGTACTTC.

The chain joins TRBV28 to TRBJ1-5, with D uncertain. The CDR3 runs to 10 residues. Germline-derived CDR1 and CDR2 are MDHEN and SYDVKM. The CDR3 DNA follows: TGTGCTTCGGGCCATCAGCCCCAGCATTTT. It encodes CASGHQPQHF. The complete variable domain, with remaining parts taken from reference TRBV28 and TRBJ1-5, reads DVKVTQSSRYLVKRTGEKVFLECVQDMDHENMFWYRQDPGLGLRLIYFSYDVKMKEKGDIPEGYSVSREKKERFSLILESASTNQTSMYLCASGHQPQHFGDGTRLSIL.

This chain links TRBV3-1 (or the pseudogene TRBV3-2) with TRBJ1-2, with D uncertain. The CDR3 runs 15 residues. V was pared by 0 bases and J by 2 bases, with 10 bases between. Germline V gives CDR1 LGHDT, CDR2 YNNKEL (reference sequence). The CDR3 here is CASSQDGTANYGYTF. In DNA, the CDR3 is TGTGCCAGCAGCCAAGATGGTACAGCGAACTATGGCTACACCTTC.

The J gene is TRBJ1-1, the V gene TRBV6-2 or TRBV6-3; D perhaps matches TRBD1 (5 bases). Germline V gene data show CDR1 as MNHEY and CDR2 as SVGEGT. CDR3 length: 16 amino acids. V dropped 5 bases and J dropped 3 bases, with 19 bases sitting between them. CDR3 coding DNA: TGTGCCAGCAGTCGGATACTCGGGCCGGGGGACACTGAAGCTTTCTTT. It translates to CASSRILGPGDTEAFF.

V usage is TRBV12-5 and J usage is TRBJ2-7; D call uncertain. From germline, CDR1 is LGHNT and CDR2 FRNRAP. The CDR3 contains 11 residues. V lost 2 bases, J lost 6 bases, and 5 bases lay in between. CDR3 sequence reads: CASGLFPEQYF. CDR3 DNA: TGTGCTAGTGGTTTGTTCCCCGAGCAGTACTTC.

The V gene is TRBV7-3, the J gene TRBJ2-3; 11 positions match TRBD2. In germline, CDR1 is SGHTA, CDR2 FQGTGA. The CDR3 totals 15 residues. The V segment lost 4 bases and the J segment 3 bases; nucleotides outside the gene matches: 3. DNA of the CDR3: TGTGCCAGCAGCTCTAGCGGGGGGAGGACAGATACGCAGTATTTT. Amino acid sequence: CASSSSGGRTDTQYF.

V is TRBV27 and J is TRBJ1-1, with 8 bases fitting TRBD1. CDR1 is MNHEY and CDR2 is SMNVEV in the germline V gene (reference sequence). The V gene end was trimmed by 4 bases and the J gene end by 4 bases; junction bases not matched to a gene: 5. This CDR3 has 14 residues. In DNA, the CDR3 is TGTGCCAGCAGTTCGTACAGGGGGGCCACTGAAGCTTTCTTT. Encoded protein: CASSSYRGATEAFF.

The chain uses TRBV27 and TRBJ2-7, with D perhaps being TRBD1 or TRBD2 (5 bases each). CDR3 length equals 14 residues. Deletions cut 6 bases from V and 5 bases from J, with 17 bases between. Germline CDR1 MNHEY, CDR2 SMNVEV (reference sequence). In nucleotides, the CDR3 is TGTGCCAGCAGCCGGGAAGGACATTGGAACGAGCAGTACTTC. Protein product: CASSREGHWNEQYF.

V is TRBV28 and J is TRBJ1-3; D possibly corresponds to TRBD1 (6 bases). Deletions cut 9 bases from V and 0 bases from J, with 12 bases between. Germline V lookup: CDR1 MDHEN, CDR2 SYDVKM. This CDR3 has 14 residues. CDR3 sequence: CASLDSRSGNTIYF. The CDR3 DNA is TGTGCCAGTCTGGACAGCCGCTCTGGAAACACCATATATTTT.

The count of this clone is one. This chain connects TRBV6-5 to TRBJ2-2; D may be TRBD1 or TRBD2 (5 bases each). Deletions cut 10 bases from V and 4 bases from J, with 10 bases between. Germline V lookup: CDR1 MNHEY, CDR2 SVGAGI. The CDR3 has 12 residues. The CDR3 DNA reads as TGTGCCACCGGGACCCCCACCGGGGAGCTGTTTTTT. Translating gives CATGTPTGELFF.

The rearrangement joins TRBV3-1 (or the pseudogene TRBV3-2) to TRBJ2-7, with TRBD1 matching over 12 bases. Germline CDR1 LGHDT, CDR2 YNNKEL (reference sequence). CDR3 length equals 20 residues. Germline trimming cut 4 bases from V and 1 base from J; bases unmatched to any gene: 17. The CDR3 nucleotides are TGTGCCAGCAGCCTTACGCCTGGGACAGGGGGCGCTTTCAGTTCCTACGAGCAGTACTTC. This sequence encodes CASSLTPGTGGAFSSYEQYF.

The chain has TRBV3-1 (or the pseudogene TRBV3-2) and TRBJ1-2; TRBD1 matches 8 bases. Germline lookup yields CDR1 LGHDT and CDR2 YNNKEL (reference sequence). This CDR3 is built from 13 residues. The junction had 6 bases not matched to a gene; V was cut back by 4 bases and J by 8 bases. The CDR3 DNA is TGTGCCAGCAGCCCTACAGGGGGTGGAGGCTACACCTTC. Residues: CASSPTGGGGYTF.

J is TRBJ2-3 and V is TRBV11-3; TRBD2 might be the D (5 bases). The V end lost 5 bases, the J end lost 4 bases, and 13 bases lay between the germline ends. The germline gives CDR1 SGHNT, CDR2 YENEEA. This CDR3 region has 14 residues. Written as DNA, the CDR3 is TGTGCCAGCAGCCCGCGTTCTAGCCCAGATACGCAGTATTTT. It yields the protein CASSPRSSPDTQYF.

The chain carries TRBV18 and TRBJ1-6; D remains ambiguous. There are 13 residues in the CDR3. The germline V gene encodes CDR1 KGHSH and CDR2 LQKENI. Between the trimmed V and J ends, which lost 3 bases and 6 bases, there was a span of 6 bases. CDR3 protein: CASSPAGNSPLHF. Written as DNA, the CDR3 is TGTGCCAGCTCACCTGCCGGTAATTCACCCCTCCACTTT. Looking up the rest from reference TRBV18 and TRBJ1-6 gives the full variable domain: NAGVMQNPRHLVRRRGQEARLRCSPMKGHSHVYWYRQLPEEGLKFMVYLQKENIIDESGMPKERFSAEFPKEGPSILRIQQVVRGDSAAYFCASSPAGNSPLHFGNGTRLTVT.